These T cell receptor beta chains were read from a single sample in a study of control samples from healthy donors and cancer patients. Using immunoSEQ multiplex PCR, the repertoire was profiled, and TCRdb retains in-frame clones only, with some absent. This sample has roughly 400,000 clones, with around 90% found just once. Sequencing was performed on PBMCs. The receptors stem from a man in his forties with head and neck cancer. Both conserved end residues are part of each CDR3. D genes are given only for firm matches. Some rows have no size entry. The others give once, few or many, or a class for an expanded clone.

j_gene: TRBJ1-4
abundance: NA
d_gene: NA
v_gene: TRBV9
CDR3nt: TGTGCCAGCAGCGTAGGCCGGGCGATAGGGACTAATGAAAAACTGTTTTTT
CDR3aa: CASSVGRAIGTNEKLFF

j_gene: TRBJ1-4
abundance: NA
d_gene: NA
v_gene: TRBV30
CDR3nt: TGTGCCTGGAGACCCCCCCTGGACGAAGCAACTAATGAAAAACTGTTTTTT
CDR3aa: CAWRPPLDEATNEKLFF

j_gene: TRBJ1-2
abundance: NA
d_gene: NA
v_gene: TRBV5-1
CDR3nt: TGCGCCAGCAGCTTAGGGCAGGGCAAGGGCTATGGCTACACCTTC
CDR3aa: CASSLGQGKGYGYTF

j_gene: TRBJ2-6
abundance: NA
d_gene: NA
v_gene: TRBV4-1
CDR3nt: TGCGCCAGCAGCGTCCGGGACAGGACTAGCTCTGGGGCCAACGTCCTGACTTTC
CDR3aa: CASSVRDRTSSGANVLTF

j_gene: TRBJ2-7
abundance: NA
d_gene: TRBD1
v_gene: TRBV30
CDR3nt: TGTGCCTACGAAGACAGGGTGAACGAGCAGTACTTC
CDR3aa: CAYEDRVNEQYF

j_gene: TRBJ1-1
abundance: NA
d_gene: TRBD1
v_gene: TRBV5-5
CDR3nt: TGTGCCAGCAGCTTGCAGGGGGCTGCATCTGAAGCTTTCTTT
CDR3aa: CASSLQGAASEAFF

j_gene: TRBJ1-2
abundance: NA
d_gene: NA
v_gene: TRBV27
CDR3nt: TGTGCCAGCAAAACAATGGGAGATGGCTACACCTTC
CDR3aa: CASKTMGDGYTF

j_gene: TRBJ2-5
abundance: NA
d_gene: NA
v_gene: TRBV10-1
CDR3nt: TGCGCCAGCAGTGAGGGGGAGCCGGGGACCCAGTACTTC
CDR3aa: CASSEGEPGTQYF

j_gene: TRBJ2-3
abundance: NA
d_gene: NA
v_gene: TRBV18
CDR3nt: TGTGCCAGCTCACCACCGGAGGCGAATACGCAGTATTTT
CDR3aa: CASSPPEANTQYF

j_gene: TRBJ2-1
abundance: NA
d_gene: TRBD2
v_gene: TRBV5-1
CDR3nt: TGCGCCAGCAGCCCGGGACTAGCGGGTGACAATGAGCAGTTCTTC
CDR3aa: CASSPGLAGDNEQFF

j_gene: TRBJ2-3
abundance: many
d_gene: NA
v_gene: TRBV4-2
CDR3nt: TGTGCCAGCAGCCAAGCTAGGGGCGACACAGATACGCAGTATTTT
CDR3aa: CASSQARGDTDTQYF

j_gene: TRBJ2-5
abundance: NA
d_gene: NA
v_gene: TRBV3-1/TRBV3-2
CDR3nt: TGTGCCAGCAGCCAACAATCCAGAAAAGAGACCCAGTACTTC
CDR3aa: CASSQQSRKETQYF

j_gene: TRBJ2-7
abundance: NA
d_gene: TRBD1
v_gene: TRBV19
CDR3nt: TGTGCCAGTAGTCATAGTGGCGGACAGGGAACCAACGAGCAGTACTTC
CDR3aa: CASSHSGGQGTNEQYF

j_gene: TRBJ1-5
abundance: NA
d_gene: NA
v_gene: TRBV10-3
CDR3nt: TGTGCCATCAGTGAGTCGGAATATAGCAATCAGCCCCAGCATTTT
CDR3aa: CAISESEYSNQPQHF

j_gene: TRBJ2-1
abundance: NA
d_gene: NA
v_gene: TRBV28
CDR3nt: TGTGCCAGCAGTCCCCCCCAAAATGAGCAGTTCTTC
CDR3aa: CASSPPQNEQFF

j_gene: TRBJ1-2
abundance: NA
d_gene: TRBD1
v_gene: TRBV2
CDR3nt: TGTGCCAGCAGGCCGGGACAGGGGGCCGATGGCTACACCTTC
CDR3aa: CASRPGQGADGYTF

j_gene: TRBJ2-7
abundance: NA
d_gene: NA
v_gene: TRBV2
CDR3nt: TGTGCCAGCAGTACCGAAGTCTACGAGCAGTACTTC
CDR3aa: CASSTEVYEQYF

j_gene: TRBJ2-1
abundance: NA
d_gene: NA
v_gene: TRBV7-3
CDR3nt: TGTGCCAGCAGCTCCCGCGCCAACAATGAGCAGTTCTTC
CDR3aa: CASSSRANNEQFF